The rows below give T cell receptor beta chains drawn from one sample of a study of cytomegalovirus exposure and HLA in healthy donors. Clones were read by immunoSEQ multiplex PCR, and TCRdb kept only the in-frame ones, dropping some. The sample lists 90,000 to 150,000 clones, 77% occurring once. Sequenced material: PBMCs. The receptors originated from a human donor in good health. Both conserved end residues are part of each CDR3. D genes are given only for firm matches. The size field is filled for only some rows; it gives once, few, many or a size class.

clone_size: -
v_call: TRBV28
j_call: TRBJ2-2
d_call: TRBD1
cdr3_aa: CASREGGTGRGNGELFF
cdr3_nt: TGTGCCAGCAGGGAAGGAGGGACAGGCCGCGGTAACGGGGAGCTGTTTTTT

clone_size: -
v_call: TRBV27
j_call: TRBJ2-7
d_call: -
cdr3_aa: CASSPMASRFYEQYF
cdr3_nt: TGTGCCAGCAGTCCTATGGCTAGCCGCTTCTACGAGCAGTACTTC

clone_size: few
v_call: TRBV2
j_call: TRBJ2-5
d_call: TRBD2
cdr3_aa: CASSRDYNQETQYF
cdr3_nt: TGTGCCAGCAGTCGGGACTACAATCAAGAGACCCAGTACTTC

clone_size: once
v_call: TRBV28
j_call: TRBJ1-1
d_call: -
cdr3_aa: CASSLTRRNTEAFF
cdr3_nt: TGTGCCAGCAGTTTAACCCGGAGGAACACTGAAGCTTTCTTT

clone_size: -
v_call: TRBV18
j_call: TRBJ2-5
d_call: -
cdr3_aa: CASSGLQGQQTQYF
cdr3_nt: TGTGCCAGCTCAGGGCTGCAGGGGCAGCAGACCCAGTACTTC

clone_size: -
v_call: TRBV18
j_call: TRBJ2-6
d_call: -
cdr3_aa: CASSQGSPDPSGANVLTF
cdr3_nt: TGTGCCAGCTCACAAGGGAGCCCGGACCCGTCTGGGGCCAACGTCCTGACTTTC

clone_size: -
v_call: TRBV28
j_call: TRBJ2-7
d_call: TRBD1
cdr3_aa: CASTPSGTGPYEQYF
cdr3_nt: TGTGCCAGCACCCCTTCCGGGACAGGTCCCTACGAGCAGTACTTC

clone_size: -
v_call: TRBV19
j_call: TRBJ1-2
d_call: -
cdr3_aa: CASSIVRKGTSSNYGYTF
cdr3_nt: TGTGCCAGTAGTATAGTAAGGAAGGGGACAAGCTCTAACTATGGCTACACCTTC

clone_size: once
v_call: TRBV6-5
j_call: TRBJ2-2
d_call: -
cdr3_aa: CASRLLPPRPGELFF
cdr3_nt: TGTGCCAGCCGACTACTACCCCCTCGTCCGGGGGAGCTGTTTTTT

clone_size: -
v_call: TRBV28
j_call: TRBJ2-1
d_call: -
cdr3_aa: CASSYQTSHNEQFF
cdr3_nt: TGTGCCAGCAGCTACCAGACATCCCACAATGAGCAGTTCTTC

clone_size: -
v_call: TRBV28
j_call: TRBJ2-3
d_call: TRBD2
cdr3_aa: CASSFEREGDTQYF
cdr3_nt: TGTGCCAGCAGTTTTGAGCGGGAGGGGGATACGCAGTATTTT

clone_size: -
v_call: TRBV6-4
j_call: TRBJ1-6
d_call: TRBD1
cdr3_aa: CASSDTAGGSSPLHF
cdr3_nt: TGTGCCAGCAGTGACACGGCAGGGGGTAGTTCACCCCTCCACTTT

clone_size: -
v_call: TRBV6-5
j_call: TRBJ1-1
d_call: -
cdr3_aa: CASSYGGTSRTEAFF
cdr3_nt: TGTGCCAGCAGTTACGGTGGGACATCGAGAACTGAAGCTTTCTTT

clone_size: -
v_call: TRBV7-9
j_call: TRBJ2-7
d_call: -
cdr3_aa: CASSLFSRSYEQYF
cdr3_nt: TGTGCCAGCAGCTTATTTAGCAGATCCTACGAGCAGTACTTC

clone_size: few
v_call: TRBV7-2
j_call: TRBJ2-2
d_call: TRBD1
cdr3_aa: CASSRTGVTGELFF
cdr3_nt: TGTGCCAGCAGCAGGACAGGGGTAACCGGGGAGCTGTTTTTT

clone_size: few
v_call: TRBV20-1
j_call: TRBJ2-3
d_call: -
cdr3_aa: CSASRTDTQYF
cdr3_nt: TGCAGTGCTAGCCGGACAGATACGCAGTATTTT

clone_size: few
v_call: TRBV11-3
j_call: TRBJ2-7
d_call: -
cdr3_aa: CASSLVGVGYEQYF
cdr3_nt: TGTGCCAGCAGCTTAGTGGGAGTGGGCTACGAGCAGTACTTC

clone_size: once
v_call: TRBV18
j_call: TRBJ2-7
d_call: -
cdr3_aa: CASSPGGLISYEQYF
cdr3_nt: TGTGCCAGCTCACCCGGAGGGTTAATCTCCTACGAGCAGTACTTC

clone_size: -
v_call: TRBV2
j_call: TRBJ1-1
d_call: -
cdr3_aa: CASSPRTTNTEAFF
cdr3_nt: TGTGCCAGCAGTCCCCGGACTACAAACACTGAAGCTTTCTTT

clone_size: once
v_call: TRBV10-3
j_call: TRBJ2-6
d_call: -
cdr3_aa: CAISSQGGSGANGLTF
cdr3_nt: TGTGCCATCAGTAGCCAGGGGGGTTCTGGGGCCAACGGCCTGACTTTC

clone_size: -
v_call: TRBV28
j_call: TRBJ1-6
d_call: -
cdr3_aa: CASSFGLKNSPLHF
cdr3_nt: TGTGCCAGCAGTTTCGGACTGAAGAATTCACCCCTCCACTTT

clone_size: few
v_call: TRBV2
j_call: TRBJ1-5
d_call: TRBD1
cdr3_aa: CASGPGQSNQPQHF
cdr3_nt: TGTGCCAGCGGCCCGGGACAGAGCAATCAGCCCCAGCATTTT

clone_size: -
v_call: TRBV5-1
j_call: TRBJ2-7
d_call: -
cdr3_aa: CASSWDSTNSYEQYF
cdr3_nt: TGCGCCAGCAGCTGGGACTCAACTAACTCCTACGAGCAGTACTTC

clone_size: -
v_call: TRBV5-4
j_call: TRBJ1-1
d_call: TRBD1
cdr3_aa: CASTRDRGGGTEAFF
cdr3_nt: TGTGCCAGCACCCGGGACAGGGGAGGAGGCACTGAAGCTTTCTTT

clone_size: -
v_call: TRBV28
j_call: TRBJ2-7
d_call: TRBD1
cdr3_aa: CASSSGTDSYEQYF
cdr3_nt: TGTGCCAGCAGCTCCGGGACAGACTCCTACGAGCAGTACTTC

clone_size: -
v_call: TRBV5-1
j_call: TRBJ2-7
d_call: TRBD1
cdr3_aa: CASSAPGQGSSQYF
cdr3_nt: TGCGCCAGCAGCGCCCCGGGACAGGGGAGTTCGCAGTACTTC

clone_size: -
v_call: TRBV10-3
j_call: TRBJ2-7
d_call: -
cdr3_aa: CAISVGQGFYEQYF
cdr3_nt: TGTGCCATCAGTGTCGGCCAGGGGTTCTACGAGCAGTACTTC

clone_size: few
v_call: TRBV20-1
j_call: TRBJ2-7
d_call: -
cdr3_aa: CSSTPGWEQYF
cdr3_nt: TGCAGCTCCACCCCGGGTTGGGAGCAGTACTTC

clone_size: -
v_call: TRBV2
j_call: TRBJ2-1
d_call: -
cdr3_aa: CASSWEVSYNEQFF
cdr3_nt: TGTGCCAGCAGTTGGGAGGTGTCCTACAATGAGCAGTTCTTC

clone_size: -
v_call: TRBV5-1
j_call: TRBJ2-7
d_call: TRBD2
cdr3_aa: CASSLGGRALYGEQYF
cdr3_nt: TGCGCCAGCAGCTTGGGCGGGAGGGCCCTCTATGGCGAGCAGTACTTC

clone_size: few
v_call: TRBV11-3
j_call: TRBJ1-1
d_call: TRBD1
cdr3_aa: CASRHRDRGMNTEAFF
cdr3_nt: TGTGCCAGCCGCCACCGGGACAGGGGAATGAACACTGAAGCTTTCTTT

clone_size: -
v_call: TRBV2
j_call: TRBJ2-1
d_call: -
cdr3_aa: CASSGGAGWYNEQFF
cdr3_nt: TGTGCCAGCAGTGGTGGGGCAGGGTGGTACAATGAGCAGTTCTTC

clone_size: -
v_call: TRBV6-5
j_call: TRBJ1-4
d_call: -
cdr3_aa: CASTTGTLNEKLFF
cdr3_nt: TGTGCCAGCACCACCGGGACTCTGAATGAAAAACTGTTTTTT

clone_size: few
v_call: TRBV6-1
j_call: TRBJ2-1
d_call: -
cdr3_aa: CASSEEGTYNEQFF
cdr3_nt: TGTGCCAGCAGTGAGGAGGGTACCTACAATGAGCAGTTCTTC

clone_size: -
v_call: TRBV6-5
j_call: TRBJ2-3
d_call: TRBD1
cdr3_aa: CASSYQGVGTDTQYF
cdr3_nt: TGTGCCAGCAGTTACCAGGGGGTAGGGACAGATACGCAGTATTTT

clone_size: -
v_call: TRBV18
j_call: TRBJ1-1
d_call: -
cdr3_aa: CASRLRDQGNTEAFF
cdr3_nt: TGTGCCAGCCGACTGCGGGATCAAGGGAACACTGAAGCTTTCTTT

clone_size: -
v_call: TRBV9
j_call: TRBJ2-2
d_call: TRBD1
cdr3_aa: CASSIRTGGTGELFF
cdr3_nt: TGTGCCAGCAGCATAAGGACAGGGGGCACCGGGGAGCTGTTTTTT

clone_size: -
v_call: TRBV28
j_call: TRBJ1-3
d_call: -
cdr3_aa: CASNQRPEGTIYF
cdr3_nt: TGTGCCAGTAACCAGCGGCCGGAGGGCACCATATATTTT

clone_size: few
v_call: TRBV2
j_call: TRBJ2-3
d_call: -
cdr3_aa: CASSDTGSDTQYF
cdr3_nt: TGTGCCAGCAGTGATACCGGGTCAGATACGCAGTATTTT

clone_size: few
v_call: TRBV4-2
j_call: TRBJ2-3
d_call: TRBD2
cdr3_aa: CASSQTWRESTDTQYF
cdr3_nt: TGTGCCAGCAGCCAAACGTGGCGGGAGAGCACAGATACGCAGTATTTT

clone_size: -
v_call: TRBV10-3
j_call: TRBJ1-1
d_call: -
cdr3_aa: CAISPRQDGTEAFF
cdr3_nt: TGTGCCATCAGCCCCCGACAGGATGGCACTGAAGCTTTCTTT